The 14 T cell receptor beta chains reported below all come from one sample, sequenced in a study of blood T cell repertoires in COVID-19 (TCRdb year 2020). Libraries were constructed by the immunoSEQ multiplex PCR assay. In TCRdb, the immuneACCESS table is reduced to in-frame sequences with V and J assigned. These tables do not hold every clone; where another copy was compared, an unresolved V gene accounts for under half, and the others remain unexplained. The sample table records about 230,000 clones; around 84% of these occur just once. The ten top clones hold approximately 2% of the sample. Sequenced input: peripheral blood. These receptors originate from a man aged 40-55 years who had recovered from COVID-19.

The chain has TRBV3-1 (or the pseudogene TRBV3-2) and TRBJ2-7, with D maybe TRBD1 (6 bases). The length of the CDR3 is 13 residues. The V end was cut by 4 bases, the J end by 3 bases, with 10 bases between. Germline V gives CDR1 LGHDT, CDR2 YNNKEL (reference sequence). The CDR3 nucleotides read TGTGCCAGCAGCCCGACAGGCGTCTACGAGCAGTACTTC. Translated, it gives CASSPTGVYEQYF.

This clone came up once. This chain uses TRBV6-1 with TRBJ2-1, with TRBD2 matching over 10 bases. The CDR3 length is 16 residues. Unmatched junction bases numbered 10, after V lost 4 bases and J lost 7 bases. CDR1 is MNHNS, CDR2 SASEGT, per germline. CDR3 protein: CASSAGSGRAGNEQFF. The CDR3 nucleotides read TGTGCCAGCAGTGCAGGAAGCGGGAGGGCGGGTAATGAGCAGTTCTTC.

The chain uses TRBV3-1 (or the pseudogene TRBV3-2) and TRBJ1-4, with D tentatively TRBD1 (5 bases). This CDR3 is built from 16 residues. The germline V and J ends were trimmed by 0 bases and 6 bases, with 14 bases remaining between them. The germline V gene has CDR1 LGHDT and CDR2 YNNKEL (reference sequence). The CDR3 region is CASSQDFRRDDEKLFF. The DNA for the CDR3 is TGTGCCAGCAGCCAAGATTTTCGCAGGGATGATGAAAAACTGTTTTTT.

The chain joins TRBV4-3 to TRBJ1-2; TRBD1 aligns across 10 bases. J lost 5 bases, V lost 4 bases, and 7 bases had no gene match. The germline V gene has CDR1 LGHNA and CDR2 YSLEER. The CDR3 covers 15 residues. CDR3 loop: CASSRTGTGDYGYTF. CDR3 sequence (DNA): TGCGCCAGCAGCCGAACCGGGACAGGGGATTATGGCTACACCTTC.

The chain combines TRBV5-1 with TRBJ1-2, with TRBD1 matching 7 bases. J was trimmed by 0 bases and V by 4 bases; bases with no gene match: 3. Looked up from germline, CDR1 is SGHRS and CDR2 is YFSETQ. This CDR3 spans 14 amino acids. The DNA of the CDR3 is TGCGCCAGCAGCCGACAGGGCCCTAACTATGGCTACACCTTC. Encoded protein: CASSRQGPNYGYTF.

The rearrangement joins TRBV5-4 to TRBJ2-7; 12 nucleotides agree with TRBD1. The CDR3 spans 16 residues. V lost 2 bases to trimming and J lost 7 bases; unmatched junction nucleotides: 10. The V gene's germline CDR1 is SGHNT and CDR2 YYREEE (reference sequence). The CDR3 sequence: CASSLGGTGGLGEQYF. The CDR3, as DNA: TGTGCCAGCAGCTTAGGGGGGACAGGGGGCTTGGGAGAGCAGTACTTC.

The chain is built from TRBV6-2 or TRBV6-3 and TRBJ2-7; 7 bases match TRBD1. CDR1 and CDR2 (germline): MNHEY, SVGEGT. This CDR3 is 14 amino acids long. The ends lost 6 bases at V and 2 bases at J; junction bases unmatched: 7. As DNA, the CDR3 is TGTGCCAGCAGCCAGACAGGGTCCCCCTACGAGCAGTACTTC. It codes for CASSQTGSPYEQYF.

V and J are TRBV7-9 and TRBJ2-7, with 9 bases lining up with TRBD2. The V and J ends lost 5 bases and 0 bases, in that order; junction bases with no gene match: 2. Germline CDR1 and CDR2: SEHNR and FQNEAQ (reference sequence). This CDR3 is built from 14 residues. The CDR3 protein is CASSGSGSSYEQYF. In nucleotides, the CDR3 is TGTGCCAGCAGCGGTAGCGGGAGCTCCTACGAGCAGTACTTC.

This chain connects TRBV7-2 to TRBJ2-1, with D uncertain. Trimming removed 1 base at V and 4 bases at J, with 5 bases between. The CDR3 sequence is 13 residues long. Germline values: CDR1 SGHTA, CDR2 FQGNSA. CDR3 sequence reads: CASSLVRYNEQFF. The DNA for the CDR3 is TGTGCCAGCAGCTTAGTGAGGTACAATGAGCAGTTCTTC.

The chain employs TRBV28 and TRBJ1-2; 8 bases align to TRBD1. The CDR3 is 14 amino acids. Looked up from germline, CDR1 is MDHEN and CDR2 is SYDVKM. V lost 1 base and J lost 7; bases outside the gene matches: 5. The CDR3 bases are TGTGCCAGCAGTTTATCTGGACAGGGTGCTGGCTACACCTTC. It translates to CASSLSGQGAGYTF.

The chain recombines TRBV14 with TRBJ1-1; D is perhaps TRBD1 (5 bases). The V gene's germline CDR1 is SGHDN and CDR2 FVKESK. V was shortened by 4 bases and J by 0 bases, with 15 bases between the two germline ends. The CDR3 contains 16 residues. The CDR3 DNA sequence: TGTGCCAGCAGCCGATCATGGACACGTGTGAACACTGAAGCTTTCTTT. Protein: CASSRSWTRVNTEAFF.

The CDR3 here is CASSHERAGAPNEKLFF. Here the CDR3 DNA reads TGCGCCAGCAGCCATGAACGTGCGGGGGCCCCTAATGAAAAACTGTTTTTT. The gene calls are TRBV5-1 and TRBJ1-4, with a possible D match to TRBD1 (6 bases). The germline V and J ends were trimmed by 4 bases and 3 bases, with 19 bases remaining between them. The germline gives CDR1 SGHRS, CDR2 YFSETQ. The CDR3 consists of 17 residues.

The CDR3 spells CASSAGQGHEKLFF. CDR3 nucleotides: TGTGCCAGCAGCGCTGGACAGGGGCACGAAAAACTGTTTTTT. The chain has TRBV9 and TRBJ1-4, with 9 bases identical to TRBD1. The V gene end was trimmed by 3 bases and the J gene end by 8 bases; junction bases not matched to a gene: 5. The germline gives CDR1 SGDLS, CDR2 YYNGEE. The CDR3 runs to 14 residues.

The chain links TRBV6-6 to TRBJ2-2; 7 bases map to TRBD1. Trimming removed 6 bases from V and 5 bases from J; junction bases left unmatched: 3. The CDR3 runs to 13 residues. Germline CDR1 is MNHNY and CDR2 is SVGAGI (reference sequence). CDR3 in amino acids: CASSRGSTGELFF. CDR3 in DNA: TGTGCCAGCAGCAGGGGGTCGACCGGGGAGCTGTTTTTT.